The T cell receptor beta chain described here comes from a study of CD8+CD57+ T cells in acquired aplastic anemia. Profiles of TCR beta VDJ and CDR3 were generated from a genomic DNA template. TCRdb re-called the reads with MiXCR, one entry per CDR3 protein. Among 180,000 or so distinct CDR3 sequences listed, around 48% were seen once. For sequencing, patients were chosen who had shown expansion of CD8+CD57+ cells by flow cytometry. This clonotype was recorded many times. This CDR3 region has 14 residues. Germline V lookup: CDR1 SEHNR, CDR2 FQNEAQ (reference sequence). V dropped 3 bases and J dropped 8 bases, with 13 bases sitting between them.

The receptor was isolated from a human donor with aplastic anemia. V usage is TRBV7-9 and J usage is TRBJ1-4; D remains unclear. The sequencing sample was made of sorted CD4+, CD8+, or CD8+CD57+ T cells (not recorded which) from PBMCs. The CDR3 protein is CASSFGEGWEKLFF. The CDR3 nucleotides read TGTGCCAGCAGCTTTGGGGAGGGTTGGGAAAAACTGTTTTTT.